Listed here are 23 T cell receptor beta chains from one sample, sequenced in a study of shared clonotypes between healthy human individuals. CD8 cells regarded as naive lacked CD45RO, were positively chosen for CCR7, and omitted terminally differentiated effector memory CD45RA+ cells. TCRdb's table, derived via immunoSEQ multiplex PCR, lists solely in-frame clones and lacks some. Found here are around 2.1 million clones, approximately 94% of them singletons; the top ten hold around 1.7%. Source material: naive CD8+ T cells from PBMCs. The receptors here all came from a man aged 18 to 35 in good health. Some clones in this sample may be carry-over from other donors' samples.

CDR3 amino acids: CASRPGVQETQYF. The CDR3 coding sequence is TGTGCCAGCAGACCCGGGGTCCAAGAGACCCAGTACTTC. The chain uses TRBV28 and TRBJ2-5, with a tentative D call TRBD2 (5 bases). Per the germline V gene, CDR1 is MDHEN and CDR2 is SYDVKM. The CDR3 extends over 13 amino acids. Trimming took 6 bases from V and 1 from J, leaving 9 bases between them.

This clone was observed a few times. CDR3 loop: CASERNTEAFF. CDR3 bases: TGTGCCAGCGAAAGGAACACTGAAGCTTTCTTT. V and J are TRBV6-6 and TRBJ1-1; D not resolved. Germline CDR1 is MNHNY and CDR2 is SVGAGI (reference sequence). The V and J ends lost 8 bases and 1 base respectively, with 5 bases between them. The CDR3 has 11 residues.

The genes are TRBV5-1 and TRBJ2-7, with 9 bases fitting TRBD1. Germline V lookup: CDR1 SGHRS, CDR2 YFSETQ. This CDR3 is 17 amino acids long. J lost 3 bases, V lost 0 bases, and 10 bases had no gene match. The CDR3 here is CASSLGNRGLIVYEQYF. The CDR3 DNA follows: TGCGCCAGCAGCTTGGGGAACAGGGGGCTTATAGTCTACGAGCAGTACTTC.

This clone was counted only a few times. This specimen includes other DNA sequences encoding the same CDR3. V gene TRBV7-9 combines with J gene TRBJ2-2; D gene ambiguous. The V gene's germline CDR1 is SEHNR and CDR2 FQNEAQ (reference sequence). The V gene lost 5 bases and the J gene lost 9 bases, with 7 bases spanning the gap. There are 11 residues in the CDR3. CDR3 DNA: TGTGCCAGCAGCCCCAGTAGGGAGCTGTTTTTT. Protein: CASSPSRELFF.

This rearrangement joins TRBV9 to TRBJ2-1, with TRBD2 as a possible D gene (6 bases). From germline, CDR1 is SGDLS and CDR2 YYNGEE. V shed 6 bases and J shed 0 bases, with 16 bases lying between them. The length of the CDR3 is 16 residues. CDR3 coding DNA: TGTGCCAGCACCCCCGGAGGAGCGGGCTCCTACAATGAGCAGTTCTTC. Its translation: CASTPGGAGSYNEQFF.

V and J are TRBV27 and TRBJ1-1; 10 positions match TRBD1. The germline gives CDR1 MNHEY, CDR2 SMNVEV (reference sequence). J was trimmed by 10 bases and V by 2 bases; bases with no gene match: 13. The CDR3 consists of 16 residues. The CDR3 DNA follows: TGTGCCAGCAGTTTAACGGGACAGGGGTTTTTTTTTGGAGCTTTCTTT. Its translation is CASSLTGQGFFFGAFF.

The chain recombines TRBV5-5 with TRBJ2-1, with D possibly being TRBD2 (5 bases). The V end was cut by 6 bases, the J end by 7 bases, with 20 bases between. The germline CDR1 and CDR2 sequences are SGHKS and YYEKEE (reference sequence). This CDR3 comprises 15 residues. The CDR3 loop is CASTLGRERRNEQFF. As DNA, the CDR3 is TGTGCCAGCACTTTGGGTAGGGAGCGACGGAATGAGCAGTTCTTC.

The chain is built from TRBV28 and TRBJ1-5; possible D gene TRBD1, 6 bases. Between the trimmed V and J ends, which lost 5 bases and 10 bases, there was a span of 21 bases. CDR1 and CDR2 (germline): MDHEN, SYDVKM. The CDR3 is 15 amino acids. In DNA, the CDR3 is TGTGCCAGCAGTGATTACAGGGCTGGGATCAGCCCCCAGCATTTT. Amino acids: CASSDYRAGISPQHF. Variable domain in full (rest from reference TRBV28 and TRBJ1-5): DVKVTQSSRYLVKRTGEKVFLECVQDMDHENMFWYRQDPGLGLRLIYFSYDVKMKEKGDIPEGYSVSREKKERFSLILESASTNQTSMYLCASSDYRAGISPQHFGDGTRLSIL.

V and J are TRBV6-6 and TRBJ2-3; 8 nucleotides line up with TRBD2. Germline trimming cut 11 bases from V and 5 bases from J; bases unmatched to any gene: 12. CDR3 length: 14 amino acids. The germline CDR1 and CDR2 sequences are MNHNY and SVGAGI (reference sequence). CDR3 sequence reads: CAAAGREGGDTQYF. The CDR3 nucleotides read TGTGCCGCAGCAGGACGGGAGGGGGGAGATACGCAGTATTTT.

The chain couples TRBV6-1 to TRBJ1-5; unclear D gene. V shed 4 bases and J shed 1 base, with 14 bases lying between them. There are 16 residues in the CDR3. Germline-derived CDR1 and CDR2 are MNHNS and SASEGT. The CDR3 spells CASSGLLGGSNQPQHF. The CDR3 DNA sequence: TGTGCCAGCAGTGGGCTGCTGGGCGGAAGCAATCAGCCCCAGCATTTT.

The chain is built from TRBV30 and TRBJ2-2, with D possibly being TRBD1 (5 bases). In germline, CDR1 is GTSNPN, CDR2 SVGIG (reference sequence). The CDR3 is 10 residues long. V was trimmed by 8 bases and J by 9 bases, leaving 10 bases between them. The CDR3: CASKGRELFF. In nucleotides, the CDR3 is TGTGCCAGCAAGGGGCGGGAGCTGTTTTTT.

The chain employs TRBV5-4 and TRBJ1-1, with unresolved D. CDR1 and CDR2 (germline): SGHNT, YYREEE (reference sequence). Trimming took off 3 bases at V and 4 bases at J, with 4 bases between the two ends. The CDR3 contains 11 residues. The CDR3 here is CASSSATEAFF. The CDR3 DNA sequence: TGTGCCAGCAGCTCAGCCACTGAAGCTTTCTTT.

V is TRBV10-3 and J is TRBJ1-5; no clear D gene. Germline CDR1 and CDR2: ENHRY and SYGVKD. CDR3 length: 13 amino acids. V was clipped by 2 bases and J by 9 bases, with 11 bases between them. The CDR3, as DNA: TGTGCCATCAGTGAGGGCCAGGAATGGCCCCAGCATTTT. Translating it yields CAISEGQEWPQHF.

The genes are TRBV7-2 and TRBJ2-1; possibly TRBD2 for D (5 bases). Trimming took 5 bases from V and 4 from J, leaving 12 bases between them. The germline gives CDR1 SGHTA, CDR2 FQGNSA. The CDR3 is 14 residues long. In DNA form, the CDR3 reads TGTGCCAGCAGCGTGACTAATATTTACAATGAGCAGTTCTTC. It translates to CASSVTNIYNEQFF.

The CDR3: CASSEVELALSYEQYF. The CDR3 nucleotides are TGTGCCAGCAGTGAGGTCGAGCTAGCCCTCTCCTACGAGCAGTACTTC. The genes are TRBV2 and TRBJ2-7, with D possibly being TRBD2 (5 bases). Germline values: CDR1 SNHLY, CDR2 FYNNEI. Deletions cut 3 bases from V and 0 bases from J, with 15 bases between. The CDR3 consists of 16 residues.

V gene TRBV5-1 combines with J gene TRBJ1-4, with a tentative D call TRBD1 (6 bases). Trimming took off 4 bases at V and 0 bases at J, with 13 bases between the two ends. Per germline, CDR1 SGHRS and CDR2 YFSETQ. The CDR3 covers 16 residues. The CDR3 coding sequence is TGCGCCAGCAGCGAACGGACAGCCTCAACTAATGAAAAACTGTTTTTT. Translated: CASSERTASTNEKLFF.

The DNA of the CDR3 is TGTGCCAGCAGTGTTAGCGATAACACAGATACGCAGTATTTT. Translating gives CASSVSDNTDTQYF. V and J are TRBV27 and TRBJ2-3, with D maybe TRBD2 (5 bases). Trimming removed 5 bases at V and 2 bases at J, with 11 bases between. The germline V gene encodes CDR1 MNHEY and CDR2 SMNVEV (reference sequence). The CDR3 contains 14 residues.

The chain couples TRBV13 to TRBJ2-7; TRBD2 aligns across 9 bases. The CDR3 contains 15 residues. Germline lookup yields CDR1 PRHDT and CDR2 FYEKMQ (reference sequence). The J segment lost 4 bases and the V segment lost 5 bases, leaving 9 bases of the junction unmatched. The CDR3 DNA is TGTGCCAGCAGCACCCCTAGCGGGGCTAATTACGAGCAGTACTTC. It yields the protein CASSTPSGANYEQYF.

V gene TRBV18 combines with J gene TRBJ2-1; D not certain. The germline V and J ends were trimmed by 6 bases and 12 bases, with 12 bases remaining between them. The CDR3 has 11 residues. CDR1 is KGHSH and CDR2 is LQKENI in the germline V gene. Here the CDR3 reads CASSLDTGQFF. The CDR3 region has the DNA TGTGCCAGCTCCCTTGACACTGGGCAGTTCTTC.

This sequence joins TRBV14 and TRBJ2-1, with TRBD2 identical over 12 bases. Germline V lookup: CDR1 SGHDN, CDR2 FVKESK. V gave up 6 bases and J gave up 6 bases; unmatched junction bases: 3. The CDR3 is 14 amino acids. The CDR3 is CASRETSGSNEQFF. The CDR3, as DNA: TGTGCCAGCAGGGAGACTAGCGGGAGCAATGAGCAGTTCTTC.

The chain employs TRBV5-4 and TRBJ2-1, with TRBD1 matching 9 bases. The CDR3 spans 15 residues. Germline CDR1 and CDR2: SGHNT and YYREEE (reference sequence). J lost 3 bases, V lost 4 bases, and 5 bases had no gene match. The chain's CDR3 is CASSLTGGNYNEQFF. The DNA of the CDR3 is TGTGCCAGCAGCCTGACAGGGGGGAACTACAATGAGCAGTTCTTC.

Worth noting for this clone: The same CDR3 arises from other DNA sequences in this sample as well. This chain uses TRBV27 with TRBJ1-1; TRBD1 might be the D (5 bases). Trimming pared 3 bases from V and 0 bases from J, leaving 8 bases between. The CDR3 spans 14 residues. CDR1 is MNHEY and CDR2 is SMNVEV in the germline V gene (reference sequence). CDR3 sequence reads: CASSLRGMNTEAFF. DNA for the CDR3: TGTGCCAGCAGTTTGAGGGGTATGAACACTGAAGCTTTCTTT.

This clone has a handful of counts. The sample holds other DNA sequences that translate to the same CDR3. CDR3 sequence reads: CASSVGAGDYGYTF. CDR3 DNA sequence: TGTGCCAGCAGCGTGGGGGCGGGTGACTATGGCTACACCTTC. This sequence joins TRBV9 and TRBJ1-2, with D maybe TRBD1 (6 bases). V lost 2 bases and J 3 bases, leaving 11 bases between the germline ends. The CDR3 contains 14 residues. Germline V gene data show CDR1 as SGDLS and CDR2 as YYNGEE.